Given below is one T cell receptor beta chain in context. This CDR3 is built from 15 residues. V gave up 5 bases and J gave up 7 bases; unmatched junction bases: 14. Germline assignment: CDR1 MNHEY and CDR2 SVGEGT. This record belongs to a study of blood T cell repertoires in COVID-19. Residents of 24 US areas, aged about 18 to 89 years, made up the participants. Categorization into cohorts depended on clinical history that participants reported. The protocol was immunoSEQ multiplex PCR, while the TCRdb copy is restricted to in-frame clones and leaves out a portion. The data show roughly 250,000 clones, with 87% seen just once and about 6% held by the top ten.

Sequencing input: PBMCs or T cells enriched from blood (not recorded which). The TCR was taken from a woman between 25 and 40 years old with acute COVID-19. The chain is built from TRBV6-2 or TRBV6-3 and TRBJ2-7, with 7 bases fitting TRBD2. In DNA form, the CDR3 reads TGTGCCAGCAGTACCCTGGCGGGAGTACCGAGGGAGCAGTACTTC. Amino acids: CASSTLAGVPREQYF.